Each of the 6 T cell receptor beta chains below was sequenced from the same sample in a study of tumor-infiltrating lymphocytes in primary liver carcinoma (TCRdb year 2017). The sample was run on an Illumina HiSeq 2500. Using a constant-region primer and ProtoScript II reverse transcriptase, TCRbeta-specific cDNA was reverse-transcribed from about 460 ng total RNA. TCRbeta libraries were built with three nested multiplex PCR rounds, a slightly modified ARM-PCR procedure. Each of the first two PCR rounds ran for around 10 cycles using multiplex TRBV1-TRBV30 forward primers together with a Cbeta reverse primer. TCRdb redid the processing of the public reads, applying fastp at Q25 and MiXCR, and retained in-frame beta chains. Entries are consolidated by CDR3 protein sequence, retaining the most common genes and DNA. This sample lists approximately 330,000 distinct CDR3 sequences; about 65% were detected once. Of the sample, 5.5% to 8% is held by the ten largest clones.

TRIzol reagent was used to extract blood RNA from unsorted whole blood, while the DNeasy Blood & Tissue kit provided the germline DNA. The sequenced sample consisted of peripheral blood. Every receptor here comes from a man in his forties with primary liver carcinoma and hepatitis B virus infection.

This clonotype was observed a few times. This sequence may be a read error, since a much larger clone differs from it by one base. CDR3 in DNA: TGTGCCAGCAGTTACTCGGGGGCAGGGGATCAGCCCCAGCATTTT. Amino acid sequence: CASSYSGAGDQPQHF. The chain employs TRBV6-5 and TRBJ1-5; D might be TRBD1 (6 bases). The ends were cut back, 0 bases at V and 5 bases at J, with 11 bases in the middle. CDR1 is MNHEY and CDR2 is SVGAGI in the germline V gene. There are 15 residues in the CDR3.

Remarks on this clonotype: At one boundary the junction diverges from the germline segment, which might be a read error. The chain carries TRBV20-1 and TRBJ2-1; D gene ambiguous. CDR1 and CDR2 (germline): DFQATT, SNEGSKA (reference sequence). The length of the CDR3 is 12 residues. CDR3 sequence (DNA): TGCAGGCACGGCGAACCCTACACTGAGCAGTTCTTC. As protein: CRHGEPYTEQFF.

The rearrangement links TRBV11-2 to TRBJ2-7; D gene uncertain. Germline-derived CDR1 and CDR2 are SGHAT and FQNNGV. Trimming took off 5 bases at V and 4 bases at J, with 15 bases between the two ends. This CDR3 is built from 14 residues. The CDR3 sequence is CASSPVTINYEQYF. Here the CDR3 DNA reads TGTGCCAGCAGCCCCGTGACAATAAATTACGAGCAGTACTTC.

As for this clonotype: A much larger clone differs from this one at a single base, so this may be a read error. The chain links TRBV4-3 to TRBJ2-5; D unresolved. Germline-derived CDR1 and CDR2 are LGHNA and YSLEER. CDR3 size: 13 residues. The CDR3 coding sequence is TGCGCCAGCAGCCAAGGGCTCCAAGAGGCCCAGTACTTC. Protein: CASSQGLQEAQYF.

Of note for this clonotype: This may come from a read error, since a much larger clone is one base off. The CDR3, as DNA: TGTGCCAGCAGTGAAGCGGGCAGGGGGCTAACGGATACGCAGTATTTT. Translation: CASSEAGRGLTDTQYF. The V call is TRBV6-1, the J call TRBJ2-3; 8 bases are a match to TRBD1. This CDR3 is built from 16 residues. CDR1 MNHNS and CDR2 SASEGT come from the germline V gene. J gave up 6 bases and V 0 bases, and 8 bases lay outside the gene matches.

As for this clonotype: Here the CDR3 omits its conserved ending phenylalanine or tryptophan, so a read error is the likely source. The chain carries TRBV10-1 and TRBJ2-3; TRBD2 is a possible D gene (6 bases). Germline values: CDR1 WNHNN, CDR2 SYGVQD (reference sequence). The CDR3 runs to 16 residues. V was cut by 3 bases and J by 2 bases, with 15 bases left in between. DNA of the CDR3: TGCGCCAGCAGTGACAATCATGCGGGACTCACAGATACGCAGTATTCT. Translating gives CASSDNHAGLTDTQYS.